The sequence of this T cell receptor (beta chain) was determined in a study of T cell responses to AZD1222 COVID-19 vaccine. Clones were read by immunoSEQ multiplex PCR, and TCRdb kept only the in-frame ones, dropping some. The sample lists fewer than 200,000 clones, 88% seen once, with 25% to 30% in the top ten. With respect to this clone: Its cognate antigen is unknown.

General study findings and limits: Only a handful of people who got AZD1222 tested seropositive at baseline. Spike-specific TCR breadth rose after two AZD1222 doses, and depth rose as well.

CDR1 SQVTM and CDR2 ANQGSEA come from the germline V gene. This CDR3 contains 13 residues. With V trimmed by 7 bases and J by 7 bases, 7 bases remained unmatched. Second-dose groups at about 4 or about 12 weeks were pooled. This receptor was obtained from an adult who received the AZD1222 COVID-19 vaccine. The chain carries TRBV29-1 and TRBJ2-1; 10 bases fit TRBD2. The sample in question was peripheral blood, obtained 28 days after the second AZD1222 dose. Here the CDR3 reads CSARAGGRNEQFF. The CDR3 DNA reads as TGCAGCGCAAGAGCGGGAGGGCGGAATGAGCAGTTCTTC.